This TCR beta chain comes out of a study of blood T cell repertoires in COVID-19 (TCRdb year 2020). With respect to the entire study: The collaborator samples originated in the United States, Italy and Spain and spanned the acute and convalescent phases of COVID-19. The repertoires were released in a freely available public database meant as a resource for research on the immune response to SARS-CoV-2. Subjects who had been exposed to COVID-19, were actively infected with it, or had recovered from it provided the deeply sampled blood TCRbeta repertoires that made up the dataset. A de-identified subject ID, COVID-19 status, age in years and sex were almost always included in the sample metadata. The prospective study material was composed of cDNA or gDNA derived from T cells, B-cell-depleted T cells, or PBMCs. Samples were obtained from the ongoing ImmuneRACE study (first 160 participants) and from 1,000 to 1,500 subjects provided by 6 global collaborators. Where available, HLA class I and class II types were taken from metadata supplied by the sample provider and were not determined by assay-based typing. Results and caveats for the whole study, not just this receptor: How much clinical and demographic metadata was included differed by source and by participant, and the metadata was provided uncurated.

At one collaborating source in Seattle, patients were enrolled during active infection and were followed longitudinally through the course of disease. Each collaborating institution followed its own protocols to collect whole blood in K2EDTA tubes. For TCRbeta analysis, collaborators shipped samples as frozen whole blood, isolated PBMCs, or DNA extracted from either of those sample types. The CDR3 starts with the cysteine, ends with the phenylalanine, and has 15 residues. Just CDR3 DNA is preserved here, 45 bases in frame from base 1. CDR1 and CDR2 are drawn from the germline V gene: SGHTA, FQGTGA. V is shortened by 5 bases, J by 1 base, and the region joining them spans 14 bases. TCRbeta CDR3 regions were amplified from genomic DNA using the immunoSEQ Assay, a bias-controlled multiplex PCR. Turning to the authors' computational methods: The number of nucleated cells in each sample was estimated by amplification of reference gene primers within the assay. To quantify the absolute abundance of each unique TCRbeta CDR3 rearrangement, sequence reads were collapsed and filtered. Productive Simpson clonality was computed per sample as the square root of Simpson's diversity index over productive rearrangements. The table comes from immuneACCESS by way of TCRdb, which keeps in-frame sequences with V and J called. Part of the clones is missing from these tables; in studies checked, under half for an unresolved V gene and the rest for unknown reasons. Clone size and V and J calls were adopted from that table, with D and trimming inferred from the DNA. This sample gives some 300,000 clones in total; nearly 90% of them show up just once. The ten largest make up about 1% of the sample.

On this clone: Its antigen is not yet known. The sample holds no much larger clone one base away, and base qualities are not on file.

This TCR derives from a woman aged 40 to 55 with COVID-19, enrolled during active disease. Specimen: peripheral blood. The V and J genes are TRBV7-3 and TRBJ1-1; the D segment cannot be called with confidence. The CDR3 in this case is CASSPEGNRNTEAFF. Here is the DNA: TGTGCCAGCAGCCCTGAGGGTAACCGGAACACTGAAGCTTTCTTT. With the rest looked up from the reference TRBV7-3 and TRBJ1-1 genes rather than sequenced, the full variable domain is GAGVSQTPSNKVTEKGKYVELRCDPISGHTALYWYRQSLGQGPEFLIYFQGTGAADDSGLPNDRFFAVRPEGSVSTLKIQRTERGDSAVYLCASSPEGNRNTEAFFGQGTRLTVV.